Listed here is a single T cell receptor (beta chain). Its antigen is not identified. This sample was included in a study of identifying expanded T cells in peripheral blood. TCRdb keeps only in-frame clones here, not all; method: immunoSEQ multiplex PCR. This table holds about 86,000 clones, roughly 81% found once. Study-wide results and caveats: Approximately two-week clone count variance significantly increased as total template count grew.

In germline, CDR1 is LNHDA, CDR2 SQIVND (reference sequence). Trimming cost V 3 bases and J 4 bases, with 21 bases left between them. CDR3 length: 17 residues. This rearrangement joins TRBV19 to TRBJ1-1; maybe TRBD1 (5 bases). The TCR comes from a person aged 18 to 75 in good health. Sequencing input: blood. The CDR3 sequence is CASSMGGFGMVGTEAFF. DNA for the CDR3: TGTGCCAGTAGTATGGGGGGGTTTGGCATGGTGGGCACTGAAGCTTTCTTT.